A single sample gave rise to the 22 T cell receptor beta chains below, sequenced in a study of molecular identifiers for immune sequencing clone quantification. MiXCR was run by TCRdb on the PCR reads, yielding one entry per CDR3 protein. The table shows about 640,000 distinct CDR3 sequences, with 15% to 20% occurring only once. The material sequenced was naive CD8+ T cells from blood, with Jurkat cell RNA spiked in. As to subset: FACS-sorted CD8+CD4-CCR7+CD45RA+ naive T cells. The receptors originated from a human donor in good health. Some libraries in this study had Jurkat cell RNA spiked in.

This clonotype was counted many times. The V call is TRBV27, the J call TRBJ1-2; D might be TRBD1 (6 bases). The CDR3 has 14 amino acids. The germline CDR1 and CDR2 sequences are MNHEY and SMNVEV (reference sequence). Trimming cost V 3 bases and J 7 bases, with 15 bases left between them. Written as DNA, the CDR3 is TGTGCCAGCAGTTTTCAAACAGGGAGTTCTGGCTACACCTTC. It encodes CASSFQTGSSGYTF.

This clonotype has at least ten counts. The V gene is TRBV4-1, the J gene TRBJ2-7; D gene ambiguous. Germline CDR1 is MGHRA and CDR2 is YSYEKL. The V and J ends lost 3 bases and 1 base respectively, with 13 bases between them. The CDR3 is made up of 15 amino acids. CDR3 in amino acids: CASSQGSMRSYEQYF. In DNA, the CDR3 is TGCGCCAGCAGCCAGGGATCTATGAGGTCCTACGAGCAGTACTTC.

In this sample, this clonotype turned up many times. The chain employs TRBV5-4 and TRBJ1-1; 12 nucleotides line up with TRBD1. The trim removed 4 bases at V and 4 bases at J, leaving 2 bases unmatched. The length of the CDR3 is 14 residues. In germline, CDR1 is SGHNT, CDR2 YYREEE (reference sequence). The CDR3 DNA reads TGTGCCAGCAGCGGGACAGGGGGCTTCACTGAAGCTTTCTTT. It is translated as CASSGTGGFTEAFF.

This clonotype was picked up many times. The rearrangement joins TRBV3-1 to TRBJ2-3; the D call may be TRBD1 or TRBD2 (5 bases each). The CDR3 spans 18 residues. Germline CDR1 reads LGHDT; CDR2 reads YNNKEL (reference sequence). Trimming left V 2 bases short and J 3 bases short, with 21 bases between. The CDR3 loop is CASSQSFPQGPGTDTQYF. The CDR3 region has the DNA TGTGCCAGCAGCCAATCCTTCCCCCAGGGCCCGGGGACAGATACGCAGTATTTT.

This clonotype was counted at least ten times. The chain uses TRBV7-9 and TRBJ2-1, with D perhaps matching TRBD2 (6 bases). The germline V and J ends were trimmed by 0 bases and 8 bases, with 8 bases remaining between them. Germline CDR1 SEHNR, CDR2 FQNEAQ (reference sequence). This CDR3 has 13 amino acids. CDR3: CASSLALAHEQFF. CDR3 nucleotides: TGTGCCAGCAGCTTAGCACTAGCCCATGAGCAGTTCTTC.

This clonotype has ten or more counts. This chain connects TRBV6-2 or TRBV6-3 to TRBJ1-5, with D possibly being TRBD1 (5 bases). CDR3 size: 15 residues. V lost 4 bases to trimming and J lost 0 bases, with 10 bases between them. Germline lookup yields CDR1 MNHEY and CDR2 SVGEGT. Here the CDR3 DNA reads TGTGCCAGCAGTTGGACACAATATAGCAATCAGCCCCAGCATTTT. Translated: CASSWTQYSNQPQHF.

A word on this clonotype: A single base separates this from a much larger clone, so it may be a read error. The V and J genes are TRBV27 and TRBJ1-1, with D possibly TRBD1 on 5 matching bases. Deletions cut 4 bases from V and 5 bases from J, with 17 bases between. Germline loops: CDR1 MNHEY, CDR2 SMNVEV (reference sequence). This CDR3 is 15 amino acids long. The CDR3 loop is CASSSPGHGITEAFF. The CDR3 DNA reads TGTGCCAGCAGTTCGCCCGGACATGGGATAACTGAAGCTTTCTTT.

CDR3 DNA sequence: TGCAGCGTTGACAGGGACGCCTTTGGCTACACCTTC. It specifies CSVDRDAFGYTF. The V gene is TRBV29-1, the J gene TRBJ1-2, with a weak D call TRBD1 (5 bases). Trimming shortened V by 3 bases and J by 7 bases, and 12 bases separated the two germline ends. CDR1 and CDR2 from the germline V gene are SQVTM and ANQGSEA. This CDR3 contains 12 residues. Complete variable domain (other parts from reference TRBV29-1 and TRBJ1-2): SAVISQKPSRDICQRGTSLTIQCQVDSQVTMMFWYRQQPGQSLTLIATANQGSEATYESGFVIDKFPISRPNLTFSTLTVSNMSPEDSSIYLCSVDRDAFGYTFGSGTRLTVV.

This clonotype has a handful of counts. V and J are TRBV5-1 and TRBJ2-7; TRBD1 matches at 9 bases. The germline V gene encodes CDR1 SGHRS and CDR2 YFSETQ. Trimming cost V 4 bases and J 4 bases; bases outside gene matches: 9. The CDR3 covers 15 residues. The CDR3 loop is CASSTGQGPIYEQYF. The CDR3 nucleotides are TGCGCCAGCAGCACGGGACAGGGACCAATTTACGAGCAGTACTTC.

This chain joins TRBV28 and TRBJ2-7; D is unresolved. V lost 5 bases and J lost 1, with 15 bases in between. CDR3 length: 15 amino acids. The germline V gene has CDR1 MDHEN and CDR2 SYDVKM. The CDR3 DNA is TGTGCCAGCAGTGAAAACCTCGGCTCATCCTACGAGCAGTACTTC. Protein product: CASSENLGSSYEQYF.

This clonotype was observed many times. The chain joins TRBV7-6 to TRBJ2-2, with D perhaps matching TRBD2 (6 bases). CDR3 length: 16 residues. In germline, CDR1 is SGHVS, CDR2 FNYEAQ. V lost 2 bases to trimming and J lost 5 bases, with 15 bases between them. The CDR3 region has the DNA TGTGCCAGCAGCTTAATTGAGGGCGGGACGACCGGGGAGCTGTTTTTT. As protein: CASSLIEGGTTGELFF.

This clonotype appeared a few times. J is TRBJ2-7 and V is TRBV20-1, with 7 bases fitting TRBD1. The germline gives CDR1 DFQATT, CDR2 SNEGSKA (reference sequence). The J segment lost 2 bases and the V segment lost 5 bases, leaving 9 bases of the junction unmatched. The CDR3 has 14 residues. CDR3 residues: CSAFSGTVTYEQYF. The CDR3, as DNA: TGCAGTGCTTTTTCCGGGACAGTGACCTACGAGCAGTACTTC.

This clonotype was seen only a few times. A read error may be the cause here, since a much bigger clone is one base away. The chain has TRBV7-9 and TRBJ2-7; no firm D call. Germline CDR1 SEHNR, CDR2 FQNEAQ (reference sequence). CDR3 length equals 15 residues. DNA of the CDR3: TGTGCCAGCAGCCCCACCCCGACAATAAACTACGAGCAGTGCTTC. Translating gives CASSPTPTINYEQCF.

This clonotype was recorded many times. The chain has TRBV25-1 and TRBJ2-7; no clear D gene. V lost 3 bases and J 6 bases, leaving 6 bases between the germline ends. The CDR3 contains 11 residues. The germline CDR1 and CDR2 sequences are MGHDK and SYGVNS. The CDR3 nucleotides read TGTGCCAGCAGTGAGATCCTCGAGCAGTACTTC. Translation gives CASSEILEQYF.

Notes on this clonotype: A much larger clone differs by one base, so this may be a read error. Since no conserved phenylalanine or tryptophan closes the CDR3, a read error is the likely cause. The chain combines TRBV20-1 with TRBJ2-3; D uncertain. The germline V and J ends were trimmed by 6 bases and 0 bases, with 16 bases remaining between them. This CDR3 is built from 15 residues. CDR1 is DFQATT and CDR2 is SNEGSKA in the germline V gene (reference sequence). CDR3 bases: TGCAGTGCCGACCACACGGCACCCAGCACAGATACGCAGTATCTT. Its translation: CSADHTAPSTDTQYL.

This clonotype has a count of ten or more. The V gene is TRBV25-1, the J gene TRBJ1-6, with D uncertain. V was trimmed by 2 bases and J by 16 bases, leaving 15 bases between them. This CDR3 spans 13 amino acids. Germline values: CDR1 MGHDK, CDR2 SYGVNS. As DNA, the CDR3 is TGTGCCAGCAGTGAACCTCCTAACAAACAACTCCACTTT. This gives the protein CASSEPPNKQLHF.

This clonotype was seen just once. The chain uses TRBV29-1 and TRBJ1-2; the match to TRBD1 covers 9 bases. Germline assignment: CDR1 SQVTM and CDR2 ANQGSEA. This CDR3 comprises 15 residues. V dropped 3 bases and J dropped 4; count of bases not matched to a gene: 9. CDR3 residues: CSVDLPDRGSYGYTF. The CDR3 nucleotides are TGCAGCGTTGATCTTCCGGACAGGGGAAGCTATGGCTACACCTTC.

This clonotype has just a few counts. The V and J genes are TRBV6-1 and TRBJ2-5, with TRBD2 matching over 13 bases. Germline V gives CDR1 MNHNS, CDR2 SASEGT. Trimming at V came to 1 base and at J to 5 bases, leaving 16 bases not matched to a gene. This CDR3 is built from 20 residues. The CDR3 coding sequence is TGTGCCAGCAGTGAAGGGGAGGGGACTAGCGGGACCCATTCCAGGGAGACCCAGTACTTC. Translating it yields CASSEGEGTSGTHSRETQYF.

This clonotype was counted ten times or more. This sequence joins TRBV7-6 and TRBJ2-6, with no clear D. Per germline, CDR1 SGHVS and CDR2 FNYEAQ. This CDR3 has 16 amino acids. V was clipped by 1 base and J by 2 bases, with 9 bases between them. In nucleotides, the CDR3 is TGTGCCAGCAGCTTAGTTATGGGCACTGGGGCCAACGTCCTGACTTTC. The encoded protein is CASSLVMGTGANVLTF.

In nucleotides, the CDR3 is TGTGCCAGTGATACAGGGGGAAGCTCCTACAATGAGCAGTTCTTC. It encodes CASDTGGSSYNEQFF. This chain connects TRBV19 to TRBJ2-1; the match to TRBD1 covers 8 bases. CDR3 size: 15 residues. Per the germline V gene, CDR1 is LNHDA and CDR2 is SQIVND (reference sequence). The V and J ends lost 8 bases and 0 bases, in that order; junction bases with no gene match: 6.

At least ten counts were recorded for this clonotype. The chain carries TRBV12-3 or TRBV12-4 and TRBJ2-3; D gene unclear. The V end was cut by 5 bases, the J end by 4 bases, with 10 bases between. The CDR3 is 13 amino acids. CDR3 residues: CASSSLGPDTQYF. The CDR3 bases are TGTGCCAGCAGTAGTTTAGGGCCAGATACGCAGTATTTT.

This clonotype was counted only a few times. V is TRBV4-2 and J is TRBJ1-3; tentatively, D is TRBD1 (5 bases). The CDR3 length is 17 residues. CDR1 is LGHNA and CDR2 is YNFKEQ in the germline V gene. The germline V and J ends were trimmed by 0 bases and 4 bases, with 16 bases remaining between them. CDR3 nucleotide sequence: TGTGCCAGCAGCCAAGATCCCGGGGCCCCCGCGGGAAACACCATATATTTT. Translated: CASSQDPGAPAGNTIYF.